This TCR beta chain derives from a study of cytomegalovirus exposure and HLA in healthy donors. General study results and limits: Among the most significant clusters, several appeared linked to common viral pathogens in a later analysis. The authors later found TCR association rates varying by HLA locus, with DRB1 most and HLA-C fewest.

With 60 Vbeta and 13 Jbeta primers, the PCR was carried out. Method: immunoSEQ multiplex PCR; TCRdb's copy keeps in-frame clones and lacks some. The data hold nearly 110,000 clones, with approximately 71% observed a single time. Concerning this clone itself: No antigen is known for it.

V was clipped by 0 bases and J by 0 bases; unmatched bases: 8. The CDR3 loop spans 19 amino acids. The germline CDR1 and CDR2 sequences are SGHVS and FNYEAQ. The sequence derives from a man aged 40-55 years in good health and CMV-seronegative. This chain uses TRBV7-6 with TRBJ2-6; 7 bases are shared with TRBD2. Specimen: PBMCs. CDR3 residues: CASSLALERGSSGANVLTF. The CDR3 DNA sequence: TGTGCCAGCAGCTTAGCGCTGGAGCGGGGCAGCTCTGGGGCCAACGTCCTGACTTTC. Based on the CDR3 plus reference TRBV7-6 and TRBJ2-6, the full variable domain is GAGVSQSPRYKVTKRGQDVALRCDPISGHVSLYWYRQALGQGPEFLTYFNYEAQQDKSGLPNDRFSAERPEGSISTLTIQRTEQRDSAMYRCASSLALERGSSGANVLTFGAGSRLTVL.